This TCR beta chain is from a study of OX40 agonist ivuxolimab in advanced cancers. V lost 3 bases, J lost 3 bases, and 8 bases stayed unmatched. The CDR3 has 15 amino acids. Germline CDR1 SGHRS, CDR2 YFSETQ. This table comes from immunoSEQ multiplex PCR, and its TCRdb copy is limited to in-frame clones, with some not included. The sample has some 60,000 clones; around 90% are singletons. Peripheral blood came from all dose cohorts at three timepoints. This clonotype was obtained from an adult with an advanced solid tumor such as melanoma, head and neck, liver or kidney cancer. Material: CD4+ or CD8+ T cells sorted from blood, obtained in a trial of the OX40 agonist ivuxolimab. The chain combines TRBV5-1 with TRBJ2-7; 8 bases match TRBD1. The CDR3 bases are TGCGCCAGCAGCTCCACCGGGACAGGTCTCTACGAGCAGTACTTC. It translates to CASSSTGTGLYEQYF. Looking up the rest from reference TRBV5-1 and TRBJ2-7 gives the full variable domain: KAGVTQTPRYLIKTRGQQVTLSCSPISGHRSVSWYQQTPGQGLQFLFEYFSETQRNKGNFPGRFSGRQFSNSRSEMNVSTLELGDSALYLCASSSTGTGLYEQYFGPGTRLTVT.